Below, 18 T cell receptor beta chains from the same sample are listed, as sequenced in a study of CD8 T cells in Susac syndrome. Reverse transcription of about 0.45 to 1 ug RNA was carried out with random hexamers. MiXCR, run by TCRdb on the immunoSEQ multiplex PCR reads, gives a single entry per CDR3 protein. The repertoire has hundreds of thousands of distinct CDR3 sequences, roughly 94% of them found once; the top ten carry 0.082%. The sample consisted of CD4+ T cells from PBMCs. The receptors were gathered from a human donor with multiple sclerosis.

The chain uses TRBV2 and TRBJ2-5, with D unresolved. In germline, CDR1 is SNHLY, CDR2 FYNNEI. The CDR3 contains 13 residues. Trimming pared 4 bases from V and 5 bases from J, leaving 11 bases between. The DNA of the CDR3 is TGTGCCAGCAGTGTAGGGCCTAGGGAGACCCAGTACTTC. Translated: CASSVGPRETQYF.

The chain uses TRBV3-1 and TRBJ1-5; 9 nucleotides agree with TRBD1. V lost 9 bases, J lost 0 bases, and 9 bases stayed unmatched. Germline V gene data show CDR1 as LGHDT and CDR2 as YNNKEL (reference sequence). This CDR3 contains 16 residues. The CDR3 region has the DNA TGTGCCAGGATGGGACAGGGAAGGGATAGCAATCAGCCCCAGCATTTT. This codes for CARMGQGRDSNQPQHF.

This chain uses TRBV9 with TRBJ2-5; D is uncertain. The V gene lost 1 base and the J gene lost 4 bases, with 14 bases spanning the gap. Germline CDR1 reads SGDLS; CDR2 reads YYNGEE. The CDR3 spans 15 residues. The CDR3 protein is CASSVTGGSSETQYF. The CDR3 DNA is TGTGCCAGCAGCGTAACGGGTGGCAGTTCAGAGACCCAGTACTTC.

This rearrangement joins TRBV12-3 or TRBV12-4 to TRBJ2-1, with D maybe TRBD2 (6 bases). The CDR3 extends over 16 amino acids. Trimming removed 7 bases at V and 4 bases at J, with 20 bases between. CDR3 coding DNA: TGTGCCAGCACCGTCTATGGGGGACTGAGATACAATGAGCAGTTCTTC. This translates into CASTVYGGLRYNEQFF.

The chain couples TRBV9 to TRBJ2-1; 11 bases align to TRBD1. V lost 3 bases to trimming and J lost 3 bases; unmatched junction nucleotides: 5. This CDR3 has 16 residues. Per the germline V gene, CDR1 is SGDLS and CDR2 is YYNGEE. CDR3 nucleotide sequence: TGTGCCAGCAGCGCGAGGACAGGGGGCTACTACAATGAGCAGTTCTTC. This encodes CASSARTGGYYNEQFF.

This clonotype was observed a single time. The CDR3 DNA reads as TGTGCCTTGGGAGCGGGGGGGACTCAAGAGACCCAGTACTTC. Its protein is CALGAGGTQETQYF. This chain connects TRBV30 to TRBJ2-5; 10 nucleotides match TRBD2. Losses at the gene ends were 7 bases for V and 2 bases for J; bases not matched to a gene: 7. The CDR3 contains 14 residues. Germline V gene sequence: CDR1 GTSNPN, CDR2 SVGIG (reference sequence).

The CDR3 reads CASRGTGGAYGYTF. For the CDR3, the DNA is TGTGCCAGCAGGGGGACAGGGGGCGCCTATGGCTACACCTTC. The chain recombines TRBV12-3 or TRBV12-4 with TRBJ1-2, with 12 nucleotides matching TRBD1. CDR3 length: 14 amino acids. J lost 4 bases, V lost 6 bases, and 3 bases had no gene match.

The rearrangement joins TRBV20-1 to TRBJ1-1, with a possible D match to TRBD1 (5 bases). Trimming removed 2 bases from V and 3 bases from J, with 25 bases in between. CDR3 length: 18 amino acids. Germline CDR1 is DFQATT and CDR2 is SNEGSKA (reference sequence). The CDR3 reads CSARPPSAGREGDTEAFF. In nucleotides, the CDR3 is TGCAGTGCTAGACCCCCCTCGGCAGGGAGGGAAGGGGACACTGAAGCTTTCTTT.

The chain uses TRBV30 and TRBJ1-6; the D gene is possibly TRBD1 (6 bases). CDR1 and CDR2 (germline): GTSNPN, SVGIG (reference sequence). This CDR3 comprises 14 residues. With 0 bases removed from V and 8 bases from J, the gap between germline ends came to 11 bases. CDR3 sequence (DNA): TGTGCCTGGAGTGTACTCAGGGGCGATTCACCCCTCCACTTT. Protein sequence: CAWSVLRGDSPLHF.

This sequence joins TRBV30 and TRBJ1-1; 7 bases map to TRBD1. J lost 2 bases, V lost 5 bases, and 5 bases had no gene match. The CDR3 covers 13 residues. Germline CDR1 reads GTSNPN; CDR2 reads SVGIG (reference sequence). CDR3 amino acids: CAWSGQFNTEAFF. CDR3 coding DNA: TGTGCCTGGTCGGGACAGTTTAACACTGAAGCTTTCTTT.

This chain connects TRBV20-1 to TRBJ2-5, with 8 nucleotides matching TRBD2. Germline V lookup: CDR1 DFQATT, CDR2 SNEGSKA (reference sequence). V lost 5 bases and J lost 3; bases outside the gene matches: 5. The CDR3 contains 13 residues. The CDR3 spells CSAHVGGEETQYF. CDR3 DNA sequence: TGCAGTGCTCACGTCGGGGGGGAAGAGACCCAGTACTTC.

A single count supports this clonotype. The CDR3 DNA follows: TGTGCCAGCAGCCTTCTCGGGGAGCTGTTTTTT. Amino acid sequence: CASSLLGELFF. The rearrangement uses TRBV3-1 and TRBJ2-2; no clear D. The ends were cut back, 4 bases at V and 7 bases at J, with 4 bases in the middle. The CDR3 covers 11 residues. CDR1 is LGHDT, CDR2 YNNKEL, per germline (reference sequence).

The gene calls are TRBV9 and TRBJ2-5; tentatively, D is TRBD2 (5 bases). The CDR3 sequence is 13 residues long. Trimming took 1 base from V and 5 from J, leaving 9 bases between them. The germline V gene has CDR1 SGDLS and CDR2 YYNGEE. The DNA for the CDR3 is TGTGCCAGCAGCGTAAGCGGTCGGGAGACCCAGTACTTC. It specifies CASSVSGRETQYF.

The chain is built from TRBV29-1 and TRBJ1-2; no definite D call. The CDR3 spans 15 residues. Trimming shortened V by 6 bases and J by 4 bases, and 21 bases separated the two germline ends. Germline V lookup: CDR1 SQVTM, CDR2 ANQGSEA. CDR3 sequence: CSVSRGPRGIYGYTF. CDR3 sequence (DNA): TGCAGCGTGAGTAGAGGGCCTCGGGGAATCTATGGCTACACCTTC.

This chain uses TRBV20-1 with TRBJ1-4; D call uncertain. The CDR3 contains 13 residues. The V end was cut by 3 bases, the J end by 5 bases, with 10 bases between. CDR1 and CDR2 (germline): DFQATT, SNEGSKA (reference sequence). CDR3 sequence reads: CSASQAFNEKLFF. CDR3 bases: TGCAGTGCTAGTCAGGCCTTCAATGAAAAACTGTTTTTT.

CDR3 DNA sequence: TGCAGTGGCGGGGGGGGAGTCACCGATACGCAGTATTTT. Residues: CSGGGGVTDTQYF. The genes are TRBV20-1 and TRBJ2-3, with TRBD2 matching 9 bases. The CDR3 covers 13 residues. V shed 7 bases, J shed 6 bases, and the junction held 8 bases outside the gene matches. CDR1 is DFQATT and CDR2 is SNEGSKA in the germline V gene (reference sequence).

V is TRBV18 and J is TRBJ1-5, with TRBD1 matching 7 bases. V was pared by 3 bases and J by 7 bases, with 6 bases of the junction left unmatched. The CDR3 runs 14 residues. CDR1 and CDR2 from the germline V gene are KGHSH and LQKENI. In DNA, the CDR3 is TGTGCCAGCTCACCGACAGGGCTTAGGCAGCCCCAGCATTTT. It yields the protein CASSPTGLRQPQHF.

This clonotype is a singleton in its sample. The genes are TRBV4-2 and TRBJ2-1, with D uncertain. Trimming left V 0 bases short and J 7 bases short, with 13 bases between. The germline gives CDR1 LGHNA, CDR2 YNFKEQ. The CDR3 extends over 15 amino acids. CDR3: CASSQDLARQNEQFF. The CDR3 DNA follows: TGTGCCAGCAGCCAAGATCTGGCCAGGCAGAATGAGCAGTTCTTC.